This TCR beta chain was profiled in a study of shared clonotypes between healthy human individuals. CDR1 is SGHVS and CDR2 is FQNEAQ in the germline V gene. Trimming cost V 4 bases and J 7 bases, with 16 bases left between them. This CDR3 contains 14 residues. Assay: immunoSEQ multiplex PCR; the TCRdb copy retains only in-frame clones and omits some. This sample yields about 1,900,000 clones, of which about 95% are seen a single time; around 1.2% belongs to the top ten. In the naive CD8 group, cells lacked CD45RO and were positively selected for CCR7, so terminally differentiated effector memory CD45RA+ cells were left out.

This clonotype was sampled from a man aged 18-30 years in good health. The chain is built from TRBV7-8 and TRBJ1-1; no clear D. Sample: naive CD8+ T cells sorted from blood. The CDR3 sequence is CASSYVPLPSEAFF. For the CDR3, the DNA is TGTGCCAGCAGCTACGTACCCCTACCCAGTGAAGCTTTCTTT.